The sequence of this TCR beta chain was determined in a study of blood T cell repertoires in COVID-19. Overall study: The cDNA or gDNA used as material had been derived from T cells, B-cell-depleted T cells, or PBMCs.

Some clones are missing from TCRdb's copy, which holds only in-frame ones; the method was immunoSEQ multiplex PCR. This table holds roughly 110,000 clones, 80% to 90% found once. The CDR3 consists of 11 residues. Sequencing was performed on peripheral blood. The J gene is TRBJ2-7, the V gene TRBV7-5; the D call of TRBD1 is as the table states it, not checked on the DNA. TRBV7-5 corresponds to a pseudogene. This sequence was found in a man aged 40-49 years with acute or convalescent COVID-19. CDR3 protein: CARKQAYEQYF. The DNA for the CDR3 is TGTGCCAGAAAGCAGGCCTACGAGCAGTACTTC.